Detailed here is one T cell receptor (beta chain). The authors' processing: Amplification of reference gene primers was used by the study to estimate nucleated cell counts. Data came from immunoSEQ multiplex PCR; TCRdb stores just in-frame clones and leaves some out. V and J calls and clone size are those listed in that table; D and trimming were worked out from the DNA. The sample has some 150,000 clones, roughly 81% seen once. The source of the sample is a study of blood T cell repertoires in COVID-19. On the study more broadly: From the United States, Italy and Spain came samples of acute and convalescent COVID-19. Sample material is recorded as cDNA or gDNA derived from T cells, B-cell-depleted T cells, or PBMCs.

This CDR3 contains 17 residues. V lost 2 bases, J lost 7 bases, and 17 bases stayed unmatched. Per germline, CDR1 MDHEN and CDR2 SYDVKM. Source material: peripheral blood. The genes are TRBV28 and TRBJ2-7; the match to TRBD1 covers 7 bases. The receptor's source is a woman aged 50 to 60 with active or convalescent COVID-19. The DNA of the CDR3 is TGTGCCAGCAGTTTACCCCTAACAGGGGCGAGGTTAGGGGAGCAGTACTTC. Translated, it gives CASSLPLTGARLGEQYF.